The clone carrying this T cell receptor (beta chain) has a handful of counts. Its specificity is unknown. These data are taken from a study of identical twins. TCRdb re-analysed the 5' RACE reads in MiXCR, keeping a single row per CDR3 protein. The data contain about 240,000 distinct CDR3 sequences, under 12% of them seen just once; the ten biggest clones take up more than 8.5%. Notes on the study in general: High-abundance cord blood beta clonotypes had fewer insertions; memory repertoires showed none. Twins shared out-of-frame alpha sequences with excess low generation probability. Rather than following the same donors, the conclusions depended on cross-sectional statistical analysis.

The J segment lost 10 bases and the V segment lost 0 bases, leaving 5 bases of the junction unmatched. Germline V lookup: CDR1 SGDLS, CDR2 YYNGEE. The CDR3 is 15 amino acids. This chain connects TRBV9 to TRBJ2-6; the match to TRBD2 covers 9 bases. The source material was memory T cells sorted from blood. This receptor was obtained from a man aged 45 to 65 in good health. CDR3 coding DNA: TGTGCCAGCAGCGTAGCTAGCGGGGTACCGAACGTCCTGACTTTC. This encodes CASSVASGVPNVLTF.